This T cell receptor (beta chain) emerged from a study of shared clonotypes between healthy human individuals. Profiled with immunoSEQ multiplex PCR; TCRdb holds only in-frame clones, not every one. Of 980,000 or so clones listed, 76% are singletons. Germline V CDR1 and CDR2: WNHNN, SYGVQD (reference sequence). This CDR3 spans 14 amino acids. V lost 3 bases to trimming and J lost 6 bases, with 13 bases between them. The sequence was collected from a man aged 18 to 29 in good health. This chain joins TRBV10-1 and TRBJ2-3, with D possibly TRBD2 on 5 matching bases. The sample comprised memory CD4+ T cells sorted from blood. Described subset: CD45RA-negative fraction. DNA for the CDR3: TGCGCCAGCAGTGACTGGATAGCGAGGGATACGCAGTATTTT. Translation gives CASSDWIARDTQYF.